This T cell receptor beta chain is drawn from a study of blood T cell repertoires in COVID-19. The overall study: Samples came from the United States, Italy and Spain, spanning acute and convalescent COVID-19. From T cells, B-cell-depleted T cells, or PBMCs came the material, which was cDNA or gDNA.

The protocol was immunoSEQ multiplex PCR, while the TCRdb copy is restricted to in-frame clones and leaves out a portion. Here the sample spans 200,000 to 300,000 clones, roughly four fifths being singletons. The CDR3 consists of 16 residues. CDR1 PRHDT and CDR2 FYEKMQ come from the germline V gene (reference sequence). Trimming removed 4 bases from V and 4 bases from J; junction bases left unmatched: 9. The gene calls are TRBV13 and TRBJ1-5; 8 bases fit TRBD1. This clonotype was sampled from a woman aged 80 or older with COVID-19, enrolled during active disease. The sequenced material came from peripheral blood. CDR3 amino acids: CASSSGQGRNNQPQHF. CDR3 nucleotide sequence: TGTGCCAGCAGCTCAGGACAGGGCCGAAATAATCAGCCCCAGCATTTT.